These T cell receptor beta chains were read from a single sample in a study of T cell responses to AZD1222 COVID-19 vaccine. The method was immunoSEQ multiplex PCR; TCRdb's version includes in-frame clones alone and lacks a portion of them. Here the sample spans approximately 50,000 clones, less than 90% being singletons. The sample in question was peripheral blood, obtained 28 days after the second AZD1222 dose. Receptors were obtained from an adult who received the AZD1222 COVID-19 vaccine. Both conserved end residues are part of each CDR3. A D gene is named only where the DNA matches it firmly. For some rows the clone size is stated as once, few or many, or as a class when expanded; others skip it.

abundance: .; v_gene: TRBV25-1; d_gene: TRBD1; j_gene: TRBJ2-2; CDR3nt: TGTGCCAGCAGTGGGAGACAGGGATTTGGCGGGGAGCTGTTTTTT; CDR3aa: CASSGRQGFGGELFF
abundance: .; v_gene: TRBV10-3; d_gene: .; j_gene: TRBJ2-7; CDR3nt: TGTGCCATCAGTGCCCCAGGGGCTATTAACGAGCAGTACTTC; CDR3aa: CAISAPGAINEQYF
abundance: .; v_gene: TRBV7-2; d_gene: TRBD1; j_gene: TRBJ2-5; CDR3nt: TGTGCCAGCAGCTTAGCGATAGGGGGCGTAGAGACCCAGTACTTC; CDR3aa: CASSLAIGGVETQYF
abundance: .; v_gene: TRBV7-6; d_gene: .; j_gene: TRBJ2-5; CDR3nt: TGTGCCAGCAGCACAAGGGTGAAGACCCAGTACTTC; CDR3aa: CASSTRVKTQYF
abundance: .; v_gene: TRBV28; d_gene: .; j_gene: TRBJ2-3; CDR3nt: TGTGCCAGCTCTCTTTCCTCCACAGATACGCAGTATTTT; CDR3aa: CASSLSSTDTQYF
abundance: .; v_gene: TRBV18; d_gene: .; j_gene: TRBJ1-5; CDR3nt: TGTGCCAGCTCTCTACAGGGATCAGGCAATCAGCCCCAGCATTTT; CDR3aa: CASSLQGSGNQPQHF
abundance: .; v_gene: TRBV5-1; d_gene: TRBD1; j_gene: TRBJ1-2; CDR3nt: TGCGCCAGCAGCTTGGACAGGGGTGGGGACTATGGCTACACCTTC; CDR3aa: CASSLDRGGDYGYTF
abundance: .; v_gene: TRBV11-3; d_gene: .; j_gene: TRBJ1-1; CDR3nt: TGTGCCAGCAGCTTAAGCGGTCTGAACACTGAAGCTTTCTTT; CDR3aa: CASSLSGLNTEAFF
abundance: .; v_gene: TRBV28; d_gene: .; j_gene: TRBJ1-2; CDR3nt: TGTGCCAGCAGTTGGACGGAGAACTATGGCTACACCTTC; CDR3aa: CASSWTENYGYTF
abundance: .; v_gene: TRBV3-1/TRBV3-2; d_gene: TRBD2; j_gene: TRBJ2-1; CDR3nt: TGTGCCAGCAGACTAGCGGACAATGAGCAGTTCTTC; CDR3aa: CASRLADNEQFF
abundance: .; v_gene: TRBV9; d_gene: .; j_gene: TRBJ2-1; CDR3nt: TGTGCCAGCAGCGTGGGGCTAGCATCCCACAATGAGCAGTTCTTC; CDR3aa: CASSVGLASHNEQFF
abundance: .; v_gene: TRBV18; d_gene: .; j_gene: TRBJ1-1; CDR3nt: TGTGCCAGCTCACCAGCAGCAATTCTGGCTGAAGCTTTCTTT; CDR3aa: CASSPAAILAEAFF
abundance: .; v_gene: TRBV5-5; d_gene: TRBD1; j_gene: TRBJ1-5; CDR3nt: TGTGCCAGCAGCTTGCGGACAGGGAGCAATCAGCCCCAGCATTTT; CDR3aa: CASSLRTGSNQPQHF
abundance: .; v_gene: TRBV6-6; d_gene: TRBD2; j_gene: TRBJ2-7; CDR3nt: TGTGCCAGCAGTAAAACCGGGACTAGCGGTAGTTACGAGCAGTACTTC; CDR3aa: CASSKTGTSGSYEQYF
abundance: .; v_gene: TRBV4-2; d_gene: .; j_gene: TRBJ2-2; CDR3nt: TGTGCCAGCAGCCAAGAGGACAGTAACACCGGGGAGCTGTTTTTT; CDR3aa: CASSQEDSNTGELFF
abundance: .; v_gene: TRBV6-5; d_gene: .; j_gene: TRBJ1-5; CDR3nt: TGTGCCAGCTCCATGAGGGGAGGACAGCCCCAGCATTTT; CDR3aa: CASSMRGGQPQHF
abundance: .; v_gene: TRBV25-1; d_gene: .; j_gene: TRBJ2-3; CDR3nt: TGTGCCAGCAGCCCCAGGGGAAGGGGCACAGATACGCAGTATTTT; CDR3aa: CASSPRGRGTDTQYF
abundance: .; v_gene: TRBV4-3; d_gene: TRBD2; j_gene: TRBJ2-5; CDR3nt: TGCGCCAGCAGCCAACAACCGGGAGGGACCCAGTACTTC; CDR3aa: CASSQQPGGTQYF
abundance: .; v_gene: TRBV4-2; d_gene: .; j_gene: TRBJ1-5; CDR3nt: TGTGCCAGCAGCCCGACCCGGGGGATGGGAGACGAGGCGCATTTT; CDR3aa: CASSPTRGMGDEAHF
abundance: .; v_gene: TRBV19; d_gene: .; j_gene: TRBJ2-6; CDR3nt: TGTGCCACCTCTTACTCTGGGGCCAACGTCCTGACTTTC; CDR3aa: CATSYSGANVLTF
abundance: .; v_gene: TRBV24-1; d_gene: TRBD2; j_gene: TRBJ2-1; CDR3nt: TGTGCCACCAGTGACCCGGGACTAGCGGGAGACCCTGAGCAGTTCTTC; CDR3aa: CATSDPGLAGDPEQFF
abundance: .; v_gene: TRBV24-1; d_gene: .; j_gene: TRBJ1-5; CDR3nt: TGTGCCACCAGTGATTCGGGCTGGCCCTTCGGGGCCCAGCATTTT; CDR3aa: CATSDSGWPFGAQHF
abundance: .; v_gene: TRBV27; d_gene: TRBD1; j_gene: TRBJ1-6; CDR3nt: TGTGCCAGCAGTTTAGCCACAGGGGGCCCTTATAATTCACCCCTCCACTTT; CDR3aa: CASSLATGGPYNSPLHF
abundance: .; v_gene: TRBV7-3; d_gene: TRBD2; j_gene: TRBJ2-3; CDR3nt: TGTGCCAGCAGTCCGGGACTAGCGACAGATACGCAGTATTTT; CDR3aa: CASSPGLATDTQYF
abundance: .; v_gene: TRBV5-4; d_gene: .; j_gene: TRBJ2-7; CDR3nt: TGTGCCAGCAGTTACAGGGAAGACGCCCCCGAGCAGTACTTC; CDR3aa: CASSYREDAPEQYF
abundance: .; v_gene: TRBV7-2; d_gene: .; j_gene: TRBJ1-5; CDR3nt: TGTGCCAGCAGCTTAGACGCCCAGCCCCAGCATTTT; CDR3aa: CASSLDAQPQHF
abundance: .; v_gene: TRBV5-4; d_gene: .; j_gene: TRBJ2-1; CDR3nt: TGTGCCAGCAGCTTGGACGTTGGGTCCTACAATGAGCAGTTCTTC; CDR3aa: CASSLDVGSYNEQFF
abundance: .; v_gene: TRBV7-2; d_gene: .; j_gene: TRBJ1-5; CDR3nt: TGTGCCAGCAGCATACAGGCGACCAGCAATCAGCCCCAGCATTTT; CDR3aa: CASSIQATSNQPQHF
abundance: .; v_gene: TRBV7-3; d_gene: .; j_gene: TRBJ2-3; CDR3nt: TGTGCCAGCAGCTTAAGACCAGATACGCAGTATTTT; CDR3aa: CASSLRPDTQYF
abundance: .; v_gene: TRBV3-1/TRBV3-2; d_gene: .; j_gene: TRBJ1-2; CDR3nt: TGTGCCAGCAGCCAAGGGCAGGGAAGTGGGTCGGATGGCTACACCTTC; CDR3aa: CASSQGQGSGSDGYTF
abundance: .; v_gene: TRBV28; d_gene: TRBD2; j_gene: TRBJ2-1; CDR3nt: TGTGCCAGCAGCCCGGGAGGGCGCAATGAGCAGTTCTTC; CDR3aa: CASSPGGRNEQFF
abundance: .; v_gene: TRBV28; d_gene: .; j_gene: TRBJ2-3; CDR3nt: TGTGCCAGCAGTGATGGGGGGCGGACCACAGATACGCAGTATTTT; CDR3aa: CASSDGGRTTDTQYF
abundance: once; v_gene: TRBV5-1; d_gene: .; j_gene: TRBJ1-5; CDR3nt: TGCGCCAGCAGCTTGGAAATCAATCAGCCCCAGCATTTT; CDR3aa: CASSLEINQPQHF
abundance: .; v_gene: TRBV12-3/TRBV12-4; d_gene: .; j_gene: TRBJ1-3; CDR3nt: TGTGCCAGCAGACGGACCTCTGGAAACACCATATATTTT; CDR3aa: CASRRTSGNTIYF
abundance: .; v_gene: TRBV7-9; d_gene: .; j_gene: TRBJ1-6; CDR3nt: TGTGCCAGCAGTTTAGGGGGTTCACCCCTCCACTTT; CDR3aa: CASSLGGSPLHF
abundance: .; v_gene: TRBV28; d_gene: .; j_gene: TRBJ2-7; CDR3nt: TGTGCCAGCAGTTCTCCCGAGGGCCTGCGAGAGCAGTACTTC; CDR3aa: CASSSPEGLREQYF
abundance: few; v_gene: TRBV5-3; d_gene: .; j_gene: TRBJ2-7; CDR3nt: TGTGCCAGAAGCTTGGCCTACGAGCAGTACTTC; CDR3aa: CARSLAYEQYF
abundance: once; v_gene: TRBV28; d_gene: TRBD1; j_gene: TRBJ1-2; CDR3nt: TGTGCCAGCATCCCAGCTCTGGGACAGGGTTATGGCTACACCTTC; CDR3aa: CASIPALGQGYGYTF
abundance: .; v_gene: TRBV7-2; d_gene: .; j_gene: TRBJ2-5; CDR3nt: TGTGCCAGCAGCCCCTATCATGAGACCCAGTACTTC; CDR3aa: CASSPYHETQYF
abundance: few; v_gene: TRBV10-3; d_gene: .; j_gene: TRBJ2-5; CDR3nt: TGTGCCATCAGTGAGGGCCTCCTCCGGGAGACCCAGTACTTC; CDR3aa: CAISEGLLRETQYF
abundance: .; v_gene: TRBV6-5; d_gene: .; j_gene: TRBJ1-6; CDR3nt: TGTGCCAGCAGGAATGAGGGTTTTAATTCACCCCTCCACTTT; CDR3aa: CASRNEGFNSPLHF
abundance: once; v_gene: TRBV2; d_gene: .; j_gene: TRBJ1-2; CDR3nt: TGTGCCAGCAGTGAGCTCAGGGTTGGCGGGTATGGCTACACCTTC; CDR3aa: CASSELRVGGYGYTF
abundance: .; v_gene: TRBV9; d_gene: .; j_gene: TRBJ1-4; CDR3nt: TGTGCCAGCAGCGCGTCTGCGGGCACTAATGAAAAACTGTTTTTT; CDR3aa: CASSASAGTNEKLFF
abundance: few; v_gene: TRBV4-2; d_gene: .; j_gene: TRBJ2-7; CDR3nt: TGTGCCAGCAGCCAAGTGCTCCGGGGGCCTAAGGCCCCCTACGAGCAGTACTTC; CDR3aa: CASSQVLRGPKAPYEQYF
abundance: .; v_gene: TRBV4-1; d_gene: .; j_gene: TRBJ1-2; CDR3nt: TGCGCCAGCAGCCAAGATGCAGCCAGGGGCTACGGCTACACCTTC; CDR3aa: CASSQDAARGYGYTF
abundance: .; v_gene: TRBV10-3; d_gene: TRBD1; j_gene: TRBJ1-1; CDR3nt: TGTGCCGCCAGGACAGGGGCGAACACTGAAGCTTTCTTT; CDR3aa: CAARTGANTEAFF
abundance: .; v_gene: TRBV19; d_gene: .; j_gene: TRBJ2-6; CDR3nt: TGTGCCAGTAGTACGACTAGAACCCCTGGGGCCAACGTCCTGACTTTC; CDR3aa: CASSTTRTPGANVLTF
abundance: .; v_gene: TRBV28; d_gene: .; j_gene: TRBJ1-4; CDR3nt: TGTGCCAGCAGGAACAGGGCGGGTAATGAAAAACTGTTTTTT; CDR3aa: CASRNRAGNEKLFF
abundance: few; v_gene: TRBV28; d_gene: .; j_gene: TRBJ1-3; CDR3nt: TGTGCCAGCAGTCCCACGGGCTCTGGAAACACCATATATTTT; CDR3aa: CASSPTGSGNTIYF
abundance: .; v_gene: TRBV7-8; d_gene: TRBD1; j_gene: TRBJ2-7; CDR3nt: TGTGCCAGCAGCTTCGGGACAGGTCCCTACGAGCAGTACTTC; CDR3aa: CASSFGTGPYEQYF
abundance: .; v_gene: TRBV6-5; d_gene: .; j_gene: TRBJ1-5; CDR3nt: TGTGCCAGCAGGTTCTATAGCAATCAGCCCCAGCATTTT; CDR3aa: CASRFYSNQPQHF
abundance: .; v_gene: TRBV28; d_gene: TRBD1; j_gene: TRBJ1-2; CDR3nt: TGTGCCAGCAGTCCCGACAGGGTAGATAACTATGGCTACACCTTC; CDR3aa: CASSPDRVDNYGYTF
abundance: .; v_gene: TRBV6-6; d_gene: .; j_gene: TRBJ2-7; CDR3nt: TGTGCCAGCAGTCCCCCCGGCCTCTACGAGCAGTACTTC; CDR3aa: CASSPPGLYEQYF
abundance: .; v_gene: TRBV5-1; d_gene: .; j_gene: TRBJ2-1; CDR3nt: TGCGCCAGCGCCCCGGCACCAAGCTCCTACAATGAGCAGTTCTTC; CDR3aa: CASAPAPSSYNEQFF